Listed below are T cell receptor beta chains from one sample, sequenced in a study of tumor and adjacent non-tumor tissue in lung cancer. TCRdb re-called the multiplex PCR reads through MiXCR, storing one row per CDR3 protein. The sample includes some 100,000 distinct CDR3 sequences, approximately 82% of them seen just once. Sequenced material: lung tumor tissue. These receptors were collected from a woman in her sixties or seventies with non-small cell lung cancer. The CDR3 runs from the conserved cysteine through the conserved F or W. Fields, in order: D gene, J gene, V gene, clone size, CDR3 DNA, CDR3 protein. The D gene is left open where the match is weak. Some rows have no size entry. The others give once, few or many, or a class for an expanded clone.

- TRBJ2-7 TRBV28 many TGTGCCAGCTCGTCCGAGGACTACGAGCAGTACTTC CASSSEDYEQYF
- TRBJ1-1 TRBV6-4 few TGTGCCAGCAGTGACAGTCCGAACACTGAAGCTTTCTTT CASSDSPNTEAFF
- TRBJ2-2 TRBV14 many TGTGCCAGCAGCCAGACCCCGAACACCGGGGAGCTGTTTTTT CASSQTPNTGELFF
TRBD2 TRBJ2-1 TRBV11-3 - TGTGCCAGCAGCTTAGTGTTGACTAGCGGTAGCCACAATGTGCAGTCCTTC CASSLVLTSGSHNVQSF
- TRBJ2-1 TRBV11-3 - TGTGCCAGCAGCTGGGAGGGGGTCGAGCAGTTCTTC CASSWEGVEQFF
TRBD1 TRBJ2-7 TRBV12-5 - TGTGATAGTGGTTTGGACAGGGGCGGGTACGAGCAGTACTTC CDSGLDRGGYEQYF
TRBD1 TRBJ2-1 TRBV29-1 - TGCAGCGTTACAGGGGGTCCATACAATGAGCAGTTCTTC CSVTGGPYNEQFF
TRBD1 TRBJ1-5 TRBV28 - TGTGCCAGCAGCTTCTTACCTGGGACAGCCTGGAGCAATCAGCCCCAGCATTTT CASSFLPGTAWSNQPQHF
- TRBJ1-3 TRBV20-1 - TGCAATGCAACCCGGACAAACACCATATATTTT CNATRTNTIYF
- TRBJ2-1 TRBV11-3 - TGTGTCAGCAGCTTAGGCTGGGGCTCCTACAATGAGCAGTTCTTC CVSSLGWGSYNEQFF
- TRBJ2-1 TRBV20-1 - TGTAGTACTAGAGATTTAGAGGGAGTCGGGAATAAGCAGTTCTTC CSTRDLEGVGNKQFF
- TRBJ2-3 TRBV20-1 - TGCAGTGCTAGAGATATGCTAGTGGGGCTAGGTACTCAGTATTTT CSARDMLVGLGTQYF
- TRBJ2-1 TRBV20-1 - TGCAGTGCTACCGGGGCCCCCCGCTCCTACGATGAGCAGTTCTTC CSATGAPRSYDEQFF
- TRBJ1-5 TRBV29-1 many TGCAGCGTTGCCCCGGACAGAAATTCACCCCAGCATTTT CSVAPDRNSPQHF
- TRBJ1-2 TRBV11-2 - TGTGCCAGCAGCTCGACTGGCTGGGGGGCGCTTGGCTATACCTTC CASSSTGWGALGYTF
TRBD1 TRBJ1-4 TRBV5-5 - TGTGCCAGTAGCCCGAGACAGGGCGACGGTGAAAAACTGTTTTTT CASSPRQGDGEKLFF
- TRBJ2-2 TRBV11-3 once TGTGCCAGCAGCCCGACAGAGGGCCGGGCCGGGGAGCTGTTTTTT CASSPTEGRAGELFF
- TRBJ1-2 TRBV4-3 - TGCGCCAGCAGGCAAATGGACGGGCCTTATGGCTACACCTTC CASRQMDGPYGYTF
- TRBJ2-7 TRBV11-2 once TGTACCAGCTGTTGGGACCGCAGAGGATACGAGCAGTACTTC CTSCWDRRGYEQYF
- TRBJ2-1 TRBV29-1 - TGCAGCGTTAAACGGATAGAGGGATCGTTCTTC CSVKRIEGSFF
- TRBJ2-3 TRBV11-3 - TGTGTCAGCAGCTTACTCAGTGATACGCAGTATTTT CVSSLLSDTQYF
- TRBJ2-1 TRBV11-3 - TGTGCCAGCATCTTAGGTGTCTACAATGAGCAGTTCTTC CASILGVYNEQFF
TRBD1 TRBJ1-5 TRBV11-2 - TGTGCCATCAGCCTCAAGGGGGCCAGAGATAGCAATCAGCCCCAGCATTTT CAISLKGARDSNQPQHF
TRBD2 TRBJ2-3 TRBV29-1 many TGCAGCGTTGGTCCCAGCGGGAGGGCCCAAGAGCAGTATTTT CSVGPSGRAQEQYF
- TRBJ2-3 TRBV11-2 - TGTGCAAGCATCTTAGAGGGCGCGGGGACGCATTATTTT CASILEGAGTHYF
- TRBJ2-7 TRBV29-1 - TGCAGCGTTGCGGGTACAATTAGGGGCTCCTACAAGCAGTACTTC CSVAGTIRGSYKQYF
TRBD2 TRBJ2-5 TRBV11-2 - TGTGCCAGCAGCAAGCGGGGACTGCAAGAGACCCAGTACTTC CASSKRGLQETQYF
- TRBJ1-4 TRBV6-2/TRBV6-3 - TGTGCCAGCAGTTCCTCGATGGAAAAAATGTTTTTT CASSSSMEKMFF
- TRBJ2-7 TRBV11-2 - TGTACCAGCAATTGGGACCGCGGAGGATGCGAGCAGTACTTC CTSNWDRGGCEQYF
- TRBJ2-5 TRBV5-1 - TGCGCCAGCAGCTCTAGTAGTTACGAACAGACCCAGTACTTC CASSSSSYEQTQYF
- TRBJ1-3 TRBV11-3 many TGTGCCAGCAGGACCGACAGGATGGCTGGAAACACCATATATTTT CASRTDRMAGNTIYF
- TRBJ2-7 TRBV12-3/TRBV12-4 - TGTGCCAGCAGTTTAGCGATCATAGTAGGCGAGCAGTACTTC CASSLAIIVGEQYF
- TRBJ2-4 TRBV28 - TGTGCCAACAGTTTAGGTGGTCCGGCCAAAAACATTCAGTACTTC CANSLGGPAKNIQYF
- TRBJ1-1 TRBV5-1 - TGCGCCAGCAGCTTTGAAATTCAGGCGAACACTGAAGCTTTCTTT CASSFEIQANTEAFF
- TRBJ1-1 TRBV7-2 - TGTGCCAGCAGCCCGGGACCCTTGAACGCTGAAGCTTTCTTT CASSPGPLNAEAFF
- TRBJ1-3 TRBV6-1 many TGTGCCAGCAGTGAAGGTCCTGCTAGCAGCTCTGGAAACACCATATATTTT CASSEGPASSSGNTIYF
TRBD1 TRBJ1-5 TRBV4-1 - TGCGCCAGCAGCCAAGGTTCTACAGGGGGCCTGGGTCAGCCCCAGCATTTT CASSQGSTGGLGQPQHF
- TRBJ1-5 TRBV11-2 - TGTGCCAGCTCCCGGGATAGGGTTCAACTCCAGCATTTT CASSRDRVQLQHF
- TRBJ1-3 TRBV14 few TGTGCCAGCAGCCAAAAACAGGGAATGAGCTCTGGAAACACCATATATTTT CASSQKQGMSSGNTIYF
- TRBJ1-2 TRBV10-1 - TGCGCCATCCAGCCTCGGACGGGAACTAACTATGGCTACATCTTC CAIQPRTGTNYGYIF